Sequencing of this T cell receptor beta chain was carried out in a study of control samples from healthy donors and cancer patients. This CDR3 has 18 amino acids. Germline V CDR1 and CDR2: LGHNA, YNFKEQ. With 1 base clipped from V and 7 bases from J, the junction kept 14 bases outside the gene matches. The data were produced by immunoSEQ multiplex PCR, yet TCRdb's version contains in-frame clones alone and is incomplete. This table has roughly 200,000 clones, 91% appearing once. The TCR sequence derives from a man aged 25 to 40 in good health. The chain carries TRBV4-2 and TRBJ2-2; 8 nucleotides align to TRBD1. Sample: blood. CDR3 sequence: CASSQAWRVGQAGGELFF. Written as DNA, the CDR3 is TGTGCCAGCAGCCAAGCATGGAGGGTGGGACAGGCGGGCGGGGAGCTGTTTTTT.